Described below is a single TCR beta chain sequence and its context. The sample belongs to a study of blood T cell repertoires in COVID-19. Study at large: Samples came from the United States, Italy and Spain, spanning acute and convalescent COVID-19.

Residents of 24 US areas, aged roughly 18 to 95 years, made up the participants. Researchers sorted participants into cohorts using their self-reported clinical history. Per the authors' pipeline: The authors estimated nucleated cell counts from reference gene primer amplification. TCRdb's table, derived via immunoSEQ multiplex PCR, lists solely in-frame clones and lacks some. Clone size and the V and J calls come from that table; the DNA yielded D and trimming. The sample consists of about 400,000 clones, over 75% of them appearing once. Germline V lookup: CDR1 MGHRA, CDR2 YSYEKL. V shed 3 bases and J shed 2 bases, with 12 bases lying between them. CDR3 size: 15 residues.

The receptor was isolated from a woman in her 40s with acute COVID-19. The chain is built from TRBV4-1 and TRBJ2-3; D gene unclear. Source material: PBMCs or T cells enriched from blood (not recorded which). CDR3 sequence reads: CASSQRRIATDTQYF. The CDR3 DNA follows: TGCGCCAGCAGCCAGCGCAGGATCGCCACAGATACGCAGTATTTT.